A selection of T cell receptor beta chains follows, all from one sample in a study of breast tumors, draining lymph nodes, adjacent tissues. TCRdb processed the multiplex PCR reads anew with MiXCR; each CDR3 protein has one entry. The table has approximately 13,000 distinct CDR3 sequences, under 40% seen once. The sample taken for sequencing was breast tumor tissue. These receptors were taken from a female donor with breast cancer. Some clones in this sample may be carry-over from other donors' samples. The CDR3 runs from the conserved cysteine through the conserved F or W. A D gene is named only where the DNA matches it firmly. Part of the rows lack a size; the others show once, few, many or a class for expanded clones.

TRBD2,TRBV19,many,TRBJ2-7,TGTGCCAGTAGTCCTAAGAGCGGGGGACCTTACGAGCAGTACTTC,CASSPKSGGPYEQYF
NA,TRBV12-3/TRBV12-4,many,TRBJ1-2,TGTGCCAGCAGTTTTGGCAGGGATCAGGGCTACACCTTC,CASSFGRDQGYTF
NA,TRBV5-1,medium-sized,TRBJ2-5,TGCGCCAGCAAGCCGGGAGACGTGCAAGAGACCCAGTACTTC,CASKPGDVQETQYF
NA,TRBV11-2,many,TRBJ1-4,TGTGCCAGCAGCTTAGGACAGCCTAATGAAAAACTGTTTTTT,CASSLGQPNEKLFF
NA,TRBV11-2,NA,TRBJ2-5,TGTGCCAGCAGGGAAGGTAGATACCAAGAGACCCAGTACTTC,CASREGRYQETQYF
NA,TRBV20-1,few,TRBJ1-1,TGCAGTGCTAGAGCATGGAGAGAGGGCTGGAACACTGAAGCTTTCTTT,CSARAWREGWNTEAFF
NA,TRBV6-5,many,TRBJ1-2,TGTGCCAGCAGAGAAGATGAGGGCTACACCTTC,CASREDEGYTF
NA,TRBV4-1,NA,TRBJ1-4,TGCGCCAGCAGCCGGGAGGGGTCTACTAATGCAAAACTGTTTTTT,CASSREGSTNAKLFF
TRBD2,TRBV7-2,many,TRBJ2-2,TGTGCCAGCAGAAAATCGACGCTAGCGGGGAACACCGGGGAGCTGTTTTTT,CASRKSTLAGNTGELFF
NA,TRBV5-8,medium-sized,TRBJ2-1,TGTGCCAGCAGCTTAAGGGCCTACAATGAGCAGTTCTTC,CASSLRAYNEQFF
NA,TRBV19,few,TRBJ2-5,TGTTCCAGCAGGGGGGGGCGAGAGACCCAGTACTTC,CSSRGGRETQYF
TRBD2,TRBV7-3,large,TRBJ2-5,TGTGCCAGCAGCGGGGGGGGGACTAGCGGGGTGGAGACCCAGTACTTC,CASSGGGTSGVETQYF
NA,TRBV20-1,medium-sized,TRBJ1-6,TGCAGTGCTAGAGCAGGTGTCGTCGGGCCCGAGAATTCACCCCTCCACTTT,CSARAGVVGPENSPLHF
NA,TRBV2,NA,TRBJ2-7,TGTGCCAGCAGTGAGTCCGAGCAGTACTTC,CASSESEQYF
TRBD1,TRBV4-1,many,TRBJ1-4,TGCGCCAGCAGCCACCAGGGACAGACTGAAAAACTGTTTTTT,CASSHQGQTEKLFF
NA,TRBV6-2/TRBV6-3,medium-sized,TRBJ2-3,TGTGCCAGCGCCAGGCAGGCTAGCACAGATACGCAGTATTTT,CASARQASTDTQYF
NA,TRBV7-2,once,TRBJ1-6,TGTGCCAGCAGCCCGGGGCTTAATTCACCCCTCCACTTT,CASSPGLNSPLHF
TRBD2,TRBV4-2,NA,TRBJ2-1,TGTGCCAGCAGCGGGGAACTAGCGGGGGGCGATGAGCAGTTCTTC,CASSGELAGGDEQFF
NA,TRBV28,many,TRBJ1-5,TGTGCCAGCAGGTTTCAGGGTTTTTCACAGCCCCAGCATTTT,CASRFQGFSQPQHF
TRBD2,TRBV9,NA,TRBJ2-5,TGTGCCAGCAGCCCTGGACTAGCACAAGAGACCCAGTACTTC,CASSPGLAQETQYF
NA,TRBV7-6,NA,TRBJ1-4,TGTGCCAGCAGCTTAGGAGGGACATCTCACGAAAAACTGTTTTTT,CASSLGGTSHEKLFF
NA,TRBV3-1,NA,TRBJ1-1,TGTGCCAGCAGCCATAGGAACACTGAAGCTTTCTTT,CASSHRNTEAFF
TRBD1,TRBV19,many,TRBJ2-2,TGTGCCAGTAGGCCTCCGGGACAGGGGCGGGGTACCGGGGAGCTGTTTTTT,CASRPPGQGRGTGELFF
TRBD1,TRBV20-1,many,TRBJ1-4,TGCAGTGCTAGGGACCTGGGACAGCTAAGTGAAAAACTGTTTTTT,CSARDLGQLSEKLFF
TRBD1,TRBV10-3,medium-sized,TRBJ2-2,TGTGCCATCAGTACGGAAGGACAGGGGCGAGCCGGGGAGCTGTTTTTT,CAISTEGQGRAGELFF
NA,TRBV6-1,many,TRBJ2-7,TGTGCCAGCAGTGAGGGGGGAGGTGGCTACGAGCAGTACTTC,CASSEGGGGYEQYF
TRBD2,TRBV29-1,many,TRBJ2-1,TGCAGCGGGTGGGACTACAATGAGCAGCTCTTC,CSGWDYNEQLF
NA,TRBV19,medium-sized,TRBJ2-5,TGTGCCAGTAGGGGGGGACGAGAGACCCAGTACTTC,CASRGGRETQYF
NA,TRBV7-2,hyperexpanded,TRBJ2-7,TGTGCCAGCAGCTTAAATGCGGGCCACTACGAGCAGTACTTC,CASSLNAGHYEQYF
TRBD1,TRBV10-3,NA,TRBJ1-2,TGTGCCATCAGTGAGTCCGCCAGGGGGTATGGCTACACCTTC,CAISESARGYGYTF
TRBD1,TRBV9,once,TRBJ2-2,TGTGCCAGCAGAGGGACAGCCAACACCGGGGAGCTGTTTTTT,CASRGTANTGELFF
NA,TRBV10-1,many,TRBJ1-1,TGCGCCAGCAGTGAGTCTGGCCAGGTAGAAGCTTTCTTT,CASSESGQVEAFF
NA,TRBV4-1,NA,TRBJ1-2,TGCGCCAGCAGCCAAGTGGTGAAGTTGGGATATGGCTACACCTTC,CASSQVVKLGYGYTF
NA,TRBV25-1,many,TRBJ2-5,TGTGCCAGCAGTCGAGCCCAGAGGGCAACGACCCAGTACTTC,CASSRAQRATTQYF
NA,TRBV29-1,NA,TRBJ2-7,TGCAGCGCCCTCGACATGAGAACCTACGAGCAGTACTTC,CSALDMRTYEQYF
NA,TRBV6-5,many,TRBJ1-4,TGTGCCAGCAGTTACACGACAGGCGAGAATGAAAAACTGTTTTTT,CASSYTTGENEKLFF
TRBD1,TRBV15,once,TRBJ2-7,TGCGCCACCAGCCCAACCGGGACAGGGTTAACCTACGAGCGGTACTTC,CATSPTGTGLTYERYF
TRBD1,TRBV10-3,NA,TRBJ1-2,TGTGCCATCGGAGGACAGGGATATGGCTACACCTTC,CAIGGQGYGYTF